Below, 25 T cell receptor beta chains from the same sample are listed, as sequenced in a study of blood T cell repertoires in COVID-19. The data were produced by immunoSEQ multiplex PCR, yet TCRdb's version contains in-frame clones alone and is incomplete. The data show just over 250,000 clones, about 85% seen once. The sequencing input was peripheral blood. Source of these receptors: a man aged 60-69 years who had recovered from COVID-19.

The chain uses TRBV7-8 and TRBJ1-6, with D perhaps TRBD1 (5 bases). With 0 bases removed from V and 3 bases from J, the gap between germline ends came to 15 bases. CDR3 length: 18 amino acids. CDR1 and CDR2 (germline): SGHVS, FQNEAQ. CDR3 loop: CASSLASVQGNYNSPLHF. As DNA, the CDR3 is TGTGCCAGCAGCTTAGCGTCTGTCCAGGGCAACTATAATTCACCCCTCCACTTT.

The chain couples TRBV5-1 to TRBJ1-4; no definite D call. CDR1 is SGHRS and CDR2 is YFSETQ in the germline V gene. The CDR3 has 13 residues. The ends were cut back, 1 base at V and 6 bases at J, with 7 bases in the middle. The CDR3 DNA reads TGCGCCAGCAGCTTGAGGAGGGATGAAAAACTGTTTTTT. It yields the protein CASSLRRDEKLFF.

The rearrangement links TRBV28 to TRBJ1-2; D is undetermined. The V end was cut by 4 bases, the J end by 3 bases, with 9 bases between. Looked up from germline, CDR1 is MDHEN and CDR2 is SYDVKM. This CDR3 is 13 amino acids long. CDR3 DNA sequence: TGTGCCAGCAGTTACCAGGTCGACTATGGCTACACCTTC. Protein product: CASSYQVDYGYTF.

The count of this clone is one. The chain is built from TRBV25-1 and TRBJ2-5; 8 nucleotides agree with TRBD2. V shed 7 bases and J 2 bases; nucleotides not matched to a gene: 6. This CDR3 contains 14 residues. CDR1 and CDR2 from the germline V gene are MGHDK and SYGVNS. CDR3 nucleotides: TGTGCCAGCACGCCGGGGGGGCAGCAAGAGACCCAGTACTTC. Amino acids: CASTPGGQQETQYF. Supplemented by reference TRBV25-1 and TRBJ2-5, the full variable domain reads EADIYQTPRYLVIGTGKKITLECSQTMGHDKMYWYQQDPGMELHLIHYSYGVNSTEKGDLSSESTVSRIRTEHFPLTLESARPSHTSQYLCASTPGGQQETQYFGPGTRLLVL.

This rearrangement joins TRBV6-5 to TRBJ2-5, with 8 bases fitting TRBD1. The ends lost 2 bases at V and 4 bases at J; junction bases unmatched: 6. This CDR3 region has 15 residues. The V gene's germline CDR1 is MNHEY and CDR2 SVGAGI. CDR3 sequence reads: CASSYPQGAGETQYF. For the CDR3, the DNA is TGTGCCAGCAGTTACCCCCAGGGGGCGGGAGAGACCCAGTACTTC.

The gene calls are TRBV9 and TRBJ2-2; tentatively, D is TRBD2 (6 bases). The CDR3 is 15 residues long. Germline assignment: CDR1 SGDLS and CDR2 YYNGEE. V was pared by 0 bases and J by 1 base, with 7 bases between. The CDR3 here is CASSVVGGNTGELFF. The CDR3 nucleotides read TGTGCCAGCAGCGTAGTGGGGGGGAACACCGGGGAGCTGTTTTTT.

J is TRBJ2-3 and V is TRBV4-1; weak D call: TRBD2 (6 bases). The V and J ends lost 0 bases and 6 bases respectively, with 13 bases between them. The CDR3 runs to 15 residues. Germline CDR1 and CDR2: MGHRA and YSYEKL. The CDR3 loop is CASSQESLADDTQYF. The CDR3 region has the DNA TGCGCCAGCAGCCAAGAAAGCTTAGCGGACGATACGCAGTATTTT.

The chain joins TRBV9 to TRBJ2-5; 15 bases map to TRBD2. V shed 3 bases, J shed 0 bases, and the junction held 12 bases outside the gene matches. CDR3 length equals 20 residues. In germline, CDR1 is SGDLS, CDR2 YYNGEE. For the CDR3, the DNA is TGTGCCAGCAGCGCAGACAGCACCGGGACTAGCGGGGGGTACCAAGAGACCCAGTACTTC. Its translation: CASSADSTGTSGGYQETQYF.

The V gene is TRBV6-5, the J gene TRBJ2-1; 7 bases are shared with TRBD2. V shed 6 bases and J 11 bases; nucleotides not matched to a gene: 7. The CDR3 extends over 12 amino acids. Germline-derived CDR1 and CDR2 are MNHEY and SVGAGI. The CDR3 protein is CASRETGGQQFF. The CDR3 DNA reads TGTGCCAGCAGAGAGACGGGGGGACAGCAGTTCTTC.

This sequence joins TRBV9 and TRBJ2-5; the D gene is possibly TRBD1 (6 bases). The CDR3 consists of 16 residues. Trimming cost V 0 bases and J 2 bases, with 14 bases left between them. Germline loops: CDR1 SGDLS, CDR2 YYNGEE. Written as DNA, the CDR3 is TGTGCCAGCAGCGTAGAAGCCATTGGGACACAAGAGACCCAGTACTTC. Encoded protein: CASSVEAIGTQETQYF.

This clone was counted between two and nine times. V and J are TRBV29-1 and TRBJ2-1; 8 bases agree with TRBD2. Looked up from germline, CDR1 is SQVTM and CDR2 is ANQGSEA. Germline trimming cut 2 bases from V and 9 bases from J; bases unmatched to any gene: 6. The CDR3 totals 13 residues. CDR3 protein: CSVEKGLGGEQFF. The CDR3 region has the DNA TGCAGCGTTGAAAAGGGACTAGGGGGTGAGCAGTTCTTC.

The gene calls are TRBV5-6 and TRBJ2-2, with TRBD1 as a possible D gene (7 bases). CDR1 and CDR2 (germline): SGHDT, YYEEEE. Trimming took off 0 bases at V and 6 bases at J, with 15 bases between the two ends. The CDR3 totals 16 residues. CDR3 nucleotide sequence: TGTGCCAGCAGCTTGGGGGCGGGACAGTTCTCCGGGGAGCTGTTTTTT. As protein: CASSLGAGQFSGELFF.

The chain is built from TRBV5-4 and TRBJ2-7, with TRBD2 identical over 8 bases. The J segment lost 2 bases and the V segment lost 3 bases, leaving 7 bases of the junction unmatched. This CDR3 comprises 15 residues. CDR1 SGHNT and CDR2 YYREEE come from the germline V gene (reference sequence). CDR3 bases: TGTGCCAGCAGCTCCTGGGCGCGGGGGGCCTACGAGCAGTACTTC. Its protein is CASSSWARGAYEQYF.

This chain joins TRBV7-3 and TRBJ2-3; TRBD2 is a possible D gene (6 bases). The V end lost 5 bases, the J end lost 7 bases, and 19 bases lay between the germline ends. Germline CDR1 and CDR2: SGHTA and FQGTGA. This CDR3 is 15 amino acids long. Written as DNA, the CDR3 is TGTGCCAGCAGCCCGAATTTGAGCGGGCGCAATACGCAGTATTTT. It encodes CASSPNLSGRNTQYF.

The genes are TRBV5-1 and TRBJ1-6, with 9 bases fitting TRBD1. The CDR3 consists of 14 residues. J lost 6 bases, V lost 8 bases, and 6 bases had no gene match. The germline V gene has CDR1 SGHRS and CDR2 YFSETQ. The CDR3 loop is CASEQGAGNSPLHF. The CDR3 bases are TGCGCCAGTGAACAGGGGGCAGGTAATTCACCCCTCCACTTT.

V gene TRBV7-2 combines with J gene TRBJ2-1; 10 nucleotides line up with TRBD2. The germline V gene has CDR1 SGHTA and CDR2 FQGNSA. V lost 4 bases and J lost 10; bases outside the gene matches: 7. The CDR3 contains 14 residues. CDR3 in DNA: TGTGCCAGCAGCTGGGGACTAGCGAACACAGAGCAGTTCTTC. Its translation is CASSWGLANTEQFF.

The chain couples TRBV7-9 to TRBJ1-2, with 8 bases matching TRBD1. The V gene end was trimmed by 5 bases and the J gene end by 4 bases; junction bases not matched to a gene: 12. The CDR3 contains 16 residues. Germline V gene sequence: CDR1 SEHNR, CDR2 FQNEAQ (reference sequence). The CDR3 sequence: CASSQSGTGKGYGYTF. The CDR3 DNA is TGTGCCAGCAGCCAATCCGGGACAGGAAAGGGCTATGGCTACACCTTC. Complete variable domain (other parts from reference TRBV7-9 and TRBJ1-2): DTGVSQNPRHKITKRGQNVTFRCDPISEHNRLYWYRQTLGQGPEFLTYFQNEAQLEKSRLLSDRFSAERPKGSFSTLEIQRTEQGDSAMYLCASSQSGTGKGYGYTFGSGTRLTVV.

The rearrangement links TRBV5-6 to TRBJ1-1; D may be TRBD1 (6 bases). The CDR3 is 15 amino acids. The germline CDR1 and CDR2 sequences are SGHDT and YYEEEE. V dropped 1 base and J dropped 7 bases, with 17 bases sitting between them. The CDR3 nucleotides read TGTGCCAGCAGCTTGTGGGGGGGCGCGGACCGTGAAGCTTTCTTT. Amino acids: CASSLWGGADREAFF.

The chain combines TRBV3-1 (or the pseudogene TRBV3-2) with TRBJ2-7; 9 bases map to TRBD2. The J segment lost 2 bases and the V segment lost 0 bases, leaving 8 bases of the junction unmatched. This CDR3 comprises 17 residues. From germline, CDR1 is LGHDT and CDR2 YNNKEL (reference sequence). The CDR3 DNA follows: TGTGCCAGCAGCCAAGAGGGTGGGAGCGGGGGGCCCTACGAGCAGTACTTC. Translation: CASSQEGGSGGPYEQYF.

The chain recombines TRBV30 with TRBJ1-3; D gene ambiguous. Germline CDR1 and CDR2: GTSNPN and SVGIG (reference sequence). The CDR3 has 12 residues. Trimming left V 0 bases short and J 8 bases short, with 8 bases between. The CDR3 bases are TGTGCCTGGAGTGTATGGAGGGACACCATATATTTT. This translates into CAWSVWRDTIYF.

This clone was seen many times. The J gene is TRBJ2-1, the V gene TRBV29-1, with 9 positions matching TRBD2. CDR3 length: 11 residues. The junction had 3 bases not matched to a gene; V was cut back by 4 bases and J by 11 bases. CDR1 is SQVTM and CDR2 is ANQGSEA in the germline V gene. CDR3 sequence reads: CSVVTSGKQFF. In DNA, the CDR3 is TGCAGCGTTGTGACTAGCGGAAAGCAGTTCTTC.

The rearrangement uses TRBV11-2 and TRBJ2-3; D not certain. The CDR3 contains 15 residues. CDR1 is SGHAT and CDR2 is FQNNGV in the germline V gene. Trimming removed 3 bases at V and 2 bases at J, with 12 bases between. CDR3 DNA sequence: TGTGCCAGCAGCTTTAGACCGACTGACACAGATACGCAGTATTTT. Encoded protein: CASSFRPTDTDTQYF.

The CDR3 DNA sequence: TGTGCCGGAAGGACTAACCAAGAGACCCAGTACTTC. It yields the protein CAGRTNQETQYF. This rearrangement joins TRBV2 to TRBJ2-5; a possible D gene is TRBD2 (6 bases). The germline V and J ends were trimmed by 11 bases and 0 bases, with 10 bases remaining between them. The germline V gene encodes CDR1 SNHLY and CDR2 FYNNEI. This CDR3 is built from 12 residues. Filled out from reference TRBV2 and TRBJ2-5, the complete variable domain reads EPEVTQTPSHQVTQMGQEVILRCVPISNHLYFYWYRQILGQKVEFLVSFYNNEISEKSEIFDDQFSVERPDGSNFTLKIRSTKLEDSAMYFCAGRTNQETQYFGPGTRLLVL.

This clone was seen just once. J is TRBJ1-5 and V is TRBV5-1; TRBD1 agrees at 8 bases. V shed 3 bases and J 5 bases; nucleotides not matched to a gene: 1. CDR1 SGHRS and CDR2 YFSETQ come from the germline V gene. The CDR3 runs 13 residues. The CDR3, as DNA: TGCGCCAGCAGCTCGACAGGGGATCAGCCCCAGCATTTT. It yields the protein CASSSTGDQPQHF. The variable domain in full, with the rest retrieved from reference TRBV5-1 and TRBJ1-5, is KAGVTQTPRYLIKTRGQQVTLSCSPISGHRSVSWYQQTPGQGLQFLFEYFSETQRNKGNFPGRFSGRQFSNSRSEMNVSTLELGDSALYLCASSSTGDQPQHFGDGTRLSIL.

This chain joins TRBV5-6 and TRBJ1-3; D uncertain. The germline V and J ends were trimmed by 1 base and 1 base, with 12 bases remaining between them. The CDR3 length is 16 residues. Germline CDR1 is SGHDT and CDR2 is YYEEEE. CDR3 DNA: TGTGCCAGCAGCTTGCGAGTAACGGGTTCTGGAAACACCATATATTTT. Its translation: CASSLRVTGSGNTIYF.